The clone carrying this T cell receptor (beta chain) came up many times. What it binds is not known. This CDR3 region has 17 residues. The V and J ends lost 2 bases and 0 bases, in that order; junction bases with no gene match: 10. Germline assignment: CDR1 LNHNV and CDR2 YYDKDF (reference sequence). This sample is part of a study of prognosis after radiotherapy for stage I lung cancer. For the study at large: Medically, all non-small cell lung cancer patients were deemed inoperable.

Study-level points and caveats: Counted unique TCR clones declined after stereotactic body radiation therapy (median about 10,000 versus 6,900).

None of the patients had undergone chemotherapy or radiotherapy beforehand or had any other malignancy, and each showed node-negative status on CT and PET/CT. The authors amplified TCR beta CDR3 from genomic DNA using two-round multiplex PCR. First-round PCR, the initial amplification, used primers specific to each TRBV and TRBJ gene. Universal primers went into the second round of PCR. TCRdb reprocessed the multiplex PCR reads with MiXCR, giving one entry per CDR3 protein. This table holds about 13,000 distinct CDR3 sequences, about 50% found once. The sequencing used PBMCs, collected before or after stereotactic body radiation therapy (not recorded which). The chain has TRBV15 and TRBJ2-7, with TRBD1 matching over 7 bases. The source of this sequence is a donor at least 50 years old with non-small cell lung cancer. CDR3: CATSRTAGTALSYEQYF. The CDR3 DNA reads TGTGCCACCAGCAGAACCGCCGGGACAGCCCTCTCCTACGAGCAGTACTTC. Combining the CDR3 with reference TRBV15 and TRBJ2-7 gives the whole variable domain DAMVIQNPRYQVTQFGKPVTLSCSQTLNHNVMYWYQQKSSQAPKLLFHYYDKDFNNEADTPDNFQSRRPNTSFCFLDIRSPGLGDTAMYLCATSRTAGTALSYEQYFGPGTRLTVT.